This TCR beta chain was sequenced for a study of T cells in Graves' hyperthyroidism and ophthalmopathy. V shed 1 base and J shed 0 bases, with 10 bases lying between them. The length of the CDR3 is 14 residues. Germline CDR1 DFQATT, CDR2 SNEGSKA (reference sequence). Amplified TCR beta CDR3 regions came from RNA transcripts. An initial round of RT-PCR targeting the TCR CDR3 relied on the HTBI primer set. One entry per CDR3 protein, called by TCRdb with MiXCR from the multiplex PCR reads. Of a few hundred thousand distinct CDR3 sequences listed, around 46% are singletons. A word on this clonotype: The target antigen is unknown.

Whole-study results and caveats: Most thyroid-expanded clonotypes above 0.001 were also found in blood.

This chain links TRBV20-1 with TRBJ2-7, with D perhaps being TRBD1 or TRBD2 (5 bases each). Specimen: peripheral blood or thyroid tissue (not recorded which). The TCR was taken from an adult woman with Graves' disease, either hyperthyroidism or ophthalmopathy (not recorded which). In DNA, the CDR3 is TGCAGTGCTAGAGGTCGGGACCGCTCCTACGAGCAGTACTTC. The encoded protein is CSARGRDRSYEQYF.